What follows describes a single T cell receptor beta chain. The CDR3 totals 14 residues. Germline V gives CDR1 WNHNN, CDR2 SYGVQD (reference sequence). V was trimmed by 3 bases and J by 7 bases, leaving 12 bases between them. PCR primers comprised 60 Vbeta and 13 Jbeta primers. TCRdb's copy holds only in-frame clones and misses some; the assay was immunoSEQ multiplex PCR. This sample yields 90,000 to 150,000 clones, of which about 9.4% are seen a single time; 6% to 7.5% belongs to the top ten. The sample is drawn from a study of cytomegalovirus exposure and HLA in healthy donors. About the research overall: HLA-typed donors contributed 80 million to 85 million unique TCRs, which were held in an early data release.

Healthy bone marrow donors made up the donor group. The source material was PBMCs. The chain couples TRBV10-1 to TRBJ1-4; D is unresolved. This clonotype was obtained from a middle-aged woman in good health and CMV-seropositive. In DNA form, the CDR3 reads TGCGCCAGCAGTGAAGACATAGATAGTGAAAAACTGTTTTTT. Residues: CASSEDIDSEKLFF.